These 30 T cell receptor beta chains share one sample of origin, sequenced in a study of shared clonotypes between healthy human individuals. Sequencing used immunoSEQ multiplex PCR; TCRdb keeps in-frame clones, though not all of them. The sample includes 2 million to 2.5 million clones, nearly 97% of them seen just once. Sequenced sample: naive CD4+ T cells sorted from blood. Subset indicated: CD45RA+ positively selected. Receptors were obtained from a man younger than 30 in good health.

The V and J genes are TRBV9 and TRBJ2-1, with D perhaps TRBD1 or TRBD2 (5 bases each). This CDR3 region has 13 residues. The germline V gene has CDR1 SGDLS and CDR2 YYNGEE. Trimming took 5 bases from V and 4 from J, leaving 10 bases between them. CDR3 in amino acids: CASSWGNYNEQFF. DNA of the CDR3: TGTGCCAGCAGTTGGGGGAATTACAATGAGCAGTTCTTC.

The rearrangement uses TRBV7-8 and TRBJ1-2, with 8 bases fitting TRBD1. V was clipped by 4 bases and J by 2 bases; unmatched bases: 6. The CDR3 has 15 amino acids. Looked up from germline, CDR1 is SGHVS and CDR2 is FQNEAQ. The DNA for the CDR3 is TGTGCCAGCAGCTCAAGGACAGGGTTAAACTATGGCTACACCTTC. Translated, it gives CASSSRTGLNYGYTF.

V usage is TRBV5-6 and J usage is TRBJ2-5, with 13 bases that match TRBD2. Per germline, CDR1 SGHDT and CDR2 YYEEEE. CDR3 size: 15 residues. With 7 bases clipped from V and 5 bases from J, the junction kept 8 bases outside the gene matches. CDR3 sequence (DNA): TGTGCCAGCTTTAAGGGACTAGCGGGGTATGAGACCCAGTACTTC. Its protein product is CASFKGLAGYETQYF.

As for this clone: The same CDR3 can be traced to other DNA sequences in this sample. This chain uses TRBV5-8 with TRBJ1-2; D is unclear. Germline-derived CDR1 and CDR2 are SGHTS and YDEGEE. V shed 0 bases and J shed 2 bases, with 5 bases lying between them. The CDR3 contains 13 residues. This chain's CDR3 is CASSLGSNYGYTF. The CDR3 DNA reads as TGTGCCAGCAGCTTGGGATCGAACTATGGCTACACCTTC.

The genes are TRBV7-2 and TRBJ2-7; 9 nucleotides match TRBD2. V gave up 8 bases and J gave up 4 bases; unmatched junction bases: 6. Germline lookup yields CDR1 SGHTA and CDR2 FQGNSA. The CDR3 has 13 amino acids. CDR3: CASRVSGGYEQYF. The CDR3 bases are TGTGCCAGCCGAGTTAGCGGGGGATACGAGCAGTACTTC.

The J gene is TRBJ2-2, the V gene TRBV7-9, with a weak D call TRBD1 (6 bases). In germline, CDR1 is SEHNR, CDR2 FQNEAQ (reference sequence). The CDR3 consists of 15 residues. Trimming took 0 bases from V and 4 from J, leaving 9 bases between them. CDR3 sequence (DNA): TGTGCCAGCAGCTTAGCCGGGACAAGCACCGGGGAGCTGTTTTTT. Its translation: CASSLAGTSTGELFF. Full variable domain (outside the CDR3, taken from reference TRBV7-9 and TRBJ2-2): DTGVSQNPRHKITKRGQNVTFRCDPISEHNRLYWYRQTLGQGPEFLTYFQNEAQLEKSRLLSDRFSAERPKGSFSTLEIQRTEQGDSAMYLCASSLAGTSTGELFFGEGSRLTVL.

The rearrangement links TRBV5-4 to TRBJ2-5, with 7 nucleotides matching TRBD1. The length of the CDR3 is 14 residues. With 4 bases clipped from V and 2 bases from J, the junction kept 5 bases outside the gene matches. Germline CDR1 reads SGHNT; CDR2 reads YYREEE (reference sequence). The CDR3 here is CASSQQGTQETQYF. The CDR3 DNA is TGTGCCAGCAGCCAACAGGGGACGCAAGAGACCCAGTACTTC.

The rearrangement links TRBV4-1 to TRBJ1-1; 10 bases agree with TRBD1. The germline V gene encodes CDR1 MGHRA and CDR2 YSYEKL. The CDR3 spans 15 residues. V shed 3 bases and J 4 bases; nucleotides not matched to a gene: 5. Here the CDR3 reads CASSQGQGRVTEAFF. The CDR3 region has the DNA TGCGCCAGCAGCCAGGGACAGGGGCGGGTCACTGAAGCTTTCTTT.

This clone was recorded once. Written as DNA, the CDR3 is TGTGCCAGCAGCCACCGACAGGTCGCCTACGAGCAGTACTTC. This translates into CASSHRQVAYEQYF. This chain joins TRBV7-2 and TRBJ2-7, with D possibly TRBD1 on 6 matching bases. V was cut by 5 bases and J by 2 bases, with 13 bases left in between. The CDR3 runs to 14 residues. CDR1 is SGHTA and CDR2 is FQGNSA in the germline V gene.

The CDR3 sequence: CASSPGDPSYEQYF. The CDR3 coding sequence is TGTGCCAGCTCACCGGGGGACCCTTCCTACGAGCAGTACTTC. The chain recombines TRBV18 with TRBJ2-7; D is possibly TRBD1 or TRBD2 (5 bases each). Germline values: CDR1 KGHSH, CDR2 LQKENI. V was pared by 3 bases and J by 1 base, with 10 bases between. There are 14 residues in the CDR3.

The chain carries TRBV19 and TRBJ2-5, with 7 bases aligning to TRBD2. The CDR3 contains 14 residues. With V trimmed by 4 bases and J by 2 bases, 4 bases remained unmatched. CDR1 is LNHDA and CDR2 is SQIVND in the germline V gene (reference sequence). The CDR3 spells CASSREGKQETQYF. For the CDR3, the DNA is TGTGCCAGTAGTAGGGAGGGGAAACAAGAGACCCAGTACTTC. Together with reference TRBV19 and TRBJ2-5, the CDR3 gives the full variable domain: DGGITQSPKYLFRKEGQNVTLSCEQNLNHDAMYWYRQDPGQGLRLIYYSQIVNDFQKGDIAEGYSVSREKKESFPLTVTSAQKNPTAFYLCASSREGKQETQYFGPGTRLLVL.

This rearrangement joins TRBV19 to TRBJ2-2; D call uncertain. The germline CDR1 and CDR2 sequences are LNHDA and SQIVND (reference sequence). This CDR3 is built from 13 residues. The V and J ends lost 10 bases and 2 bases respectively, with 11 bases between them. CDR3 in DNA: TGTGCCATCCACGACATTAACACCGGGGAGCTGTTTTTT. Protein sequence: CAIHDINTGELFF.

The chain carries TRBV2 and TRBJ2-7; 10 bases are a match to TRBD2. V was clipped by 6 bases and J by 2 bases; unmatched bases: 1. CDR3 length: 13 residues. CDR1 is SNHLY and CDR2 is FYNNEI in the germline V gene. CDR3 amino acids: CASRAGGPYEQYF. In DNA, the CDR3 is TGTGCCAGCAGAGCGGGGGGGCCCTACGAGCAGTACTTC.

This chain uses TRBV4-3 with TRBJ1-1; D unclear. Looked up from germline, CDR1 is LGHNA and CDR2 is YSLEER. V was cut by 1 base and J by 0 bases, with 12 bases left in between. This CDR3 is 16 amino acids long. In DNA form, the CDR3 reads TGCGCCAGCAGCCAAGGGTGGGCCGAAATGAACACTGAAGCTTTCTTT. The encoded protein is CASSQGWAEMNTEAFF.

CDR3 sequence (DNA): TGTGCCAGCAGACGGCGGGACGGATACAATGAGCAGTTCTTC. Protein product: CASRRRDGYNEQFF. The V gene is TRBV6-5, the J gene TRBJ2-1; a weak D match, TRBD2 (6 bases). Trimming stripped 6 bases from V and 4 bases from J, with 13 bases between. Germline lookup yields CDR1 MNHEY and CDR2 SVGAGI. CDR3 length: 14 amino acids.

The J gene is TRBJ1-2, the V gene TRBV5-8; 7 positions agree with TRBD1. The length of the CDR3 is 13 residues. Trimming took 4 bases from V and 3 from J; bases not matched to a gene: 3. Germline loops: CDR1 SGHTS, CDR2 YDEGEE. For the CDR3, the DNA is TGTGCCAGCAGCCCGGGACAGTACTATGGCTACACCTTC. Amino acids: CASSPGQYYGYTF.

CDR3 protein: CASSVPTSGGTDTQYF. Written as DNA, the CDR3 is TGTGCCAGCAGCGTACCGACTAGCGGGGGCACAGATACGCAGTATTTT. The V gene is TRBV9, the J gene TRBJ2-3, with 11 nucleotides matching TRBD2. With 1 base clipped from V and 1 base from J, the junction kept 2 bases outside the gene matches. The length of the CDR3 is 16 residues. Per germline, CDR1 SGDLS and CDR2 YYNGEE.

The J gene is TRBJ2-7, the V gene TRBV7-8; a possible D gene is TRBD2 (6 bases). Germline V CDR1 and CDR2: SGHVS, FQNEAQ. The CDR3 sequence is 17 residues long. Trimming stripped 2 bases from V and 2 bases from J, with 19 bases between. The CDR3 reads CASSLRPGDWITYEQYF. For the CDR3, the DNA is TGTGCCAGCAGCTTACGACCGGGGGACTGGATTACCTACGAGCAGTACTTC.

The chain uses TRBV19 and TRBJ1-5, with D perhaps matching TRBD1 (5 bases). The CDR3 is 15 amino acids. Trimming cost V 6 bases and J 0 bases, with 12 bases left between them. Germline V lookup: CDR1 LNHDA, CDR2 SQIVND (reference sequence). DNA of the CDR3: TGTGCCAGTAGACAGGCCATCTATAGCAATCAGCCCCAGCATTTT. Translated: CASRQAIYSNQPQHF. Full variable domain (outside the CDR3, taken from reference TRBV19 and TRBJ1-5): DGGITQSPKYLFRKEGQNVTLSCEQNLNHDAMYWYRQDPGQGLRLIYYSQIVNDFQKGDIAEGYSVSREKKESFPLTVTSAQKNPTAFYLCASRQAIYSNQPQHFGDGTRLSIL.

CDR3 sequence: CASSPNRGGNQPQHF. The CDR3 DNA reads as TGTGCCAGCAGCCCCAACCGCGGGGGAAATCAGCCCCAGCATTTT. The V call is TRBV6-5, the J call TRBJ1-5; D possibly corresponds to TRBD1 (5 bases). The CDR3 runs 15 residues. V was cut by 6 bases and J by 4 bases, with 16 bases left in between. CDR1 and CDR2 (germline): MNHEY, SVGAGI.

This clone has only one observation. This sequence joins TRBV28 and TRBJ2-2; D gene ambiguous. CDR1 and CDR2 (germline): MDHEN, SYDVKM. Trimming removed 2 bases from V and 0 bases from J, with 7 bases in between. This CDR3 has 15 amino acids. The chain's CDR3 is CASSLSPTNTGELFF. CDR3 in DNA: TGTGCCAGCAGTTTAAGTCCGACGAACACCGGGGAGCTGTTTTTT.

J is TRBJ1-1 and V is TRBV30; perhaps TRBD1 as D (5 bases). V was clipped by 8 bases and J by 0 bases, with 10 bases between them. Looked up from germline, CDR1 is GTSNPN and CDR2 is SVGIG (reference sequence). CDR3 length equals 12 residues. The CDR3: CAAGRMNTEAFF. The CDR3 bases are TGTGCCGCGGGACGGATGAACACTGAAGCTTTCTTT.

The chain has TRBV6-6 and TRBJ2-3; D might be TRBD2 (6 bases). The germline V gene encodes CDR1 MNHNY and CDR2 SVGAGI (reference sequence). Trimming removed 2 bases at V and 0 bases at J, with 12 bases between. The CDR3 contains 16 residues. CDR3 coding DNA: TGTGCCAGCAGTTACGGTTCTAGCGCTAGCACAGATACGCAGTATTTT. Residues: CASSYGSSASTDTQYF.

Concerning this clone itself: In the same sample, other DNA sequences code for this CDR3. The chain employs TRBV18 and TRBJ1-1, with a weak D call TRBD1 (5 bases). CDR3 size: 14 residues. From germline, CDR1 is KGHSH and CDR2 LQKENI. V shed 3 bases and J shed 2 bases, with 10 bases lying between them. The CDR3 is CASSPVRGNTEAFF. The CDR3 DNA reads as TGTGCCAGCTCACCGGTGAGGGGAAACACTGAAGCTTTCTTT.

The chain has TRBV18 and TRBJ2-5; 9 bases are a match to TRBD2. The junction had 10 bases not matched to a gene; V was cut back by 4 bases and J by 7 bases. CDR1 is KGHSH, CDR2 LQKENI, per germline. This CDR3 contains 15 residues. CDR3 sequence (DNA): TGTGCCAGCTCACTTCTAGCGGGGTCCGGGGGGACCCAGTACTTC. Residues: CASSLLAGSGGTQYF.

The chain couples TRBV30 to TRBJ1-2; TRBD1 might be the D (5 bases). This CDR3 spans 14 amino acids. Germline CDR1 is GTSNPN and CDR2 is SVGIG (reference sequence). The germline V and J ends were trimmed by 2 bases and 4 bases, with 14 bases remaining between them. This CDR3 reads CAWSRRTSIYGYTF. The CDR3 nucleotides read TGTGCCTGGAGTCGACGGACAAGTATCTATGGCTACACCTTC.

V gene TRBV5-6 combines with J gene TRBJ1-2; a possible D gene is TRBD1 (5 bases). Trimming took off 6 bases at V and 0 bases at J, with 12 bases between the two ends. Germline V CDR1 and CDR2: SGHDT, YYEEEE. CDR3 length: 14 amino acids. The DNA for the CDR3 is TGTGCCAGCAACCAGGGCGAAACTAACTATGGCTACACCTTC. Amino acid sequence: CASNQGETNYGYTF.

The rearrangement joins TRBV29-1 to TRBJ1-2; D may be TRBD1 (6 bases). The germline V and J ends were trimmed by 0 bases and 0 bases, with 11 bases remaining between them. The V gene's germline CDR1 is SQVTM and CDR2 ANQGSEA. This CDR3 contains 15 residues. CDR3 amino acids: CSVEDEDRTNYGYTF. CDR3 in DNA: TGCAGCGTTGAAGACGAGGACAGAACTAACTATGGCTACACCTTC.

The rearrangement joins TRBV6-1 to TRBJ2-2; TRBD1 matches at 8 bases. The CDR3 covers 15 residues. CDR1 and CDR2 from the germline V gene are MNHNS and SASEGT. The V segment lost 2 bases and the J segment 6 bases; nucleotides outside the gene matches: 5. The DNA of the CDR3 is TGTGCCAGCAGTGAATGGGCAGGGGGCCCCGGGGAGCTGTTTTTT. Protein sequence: CASSEWAGGPGELFF.

The chain joins TRBV6-1 to TRBJ2-1; 9 nucleotides match TRBD2. Germline CDR1 is MNHNS and CDR2 is SASEGT. V trimming: 3 bases; J trimming: 1 base; junction bases outside the gene matches: 7. The CDR3 contains 17 residues. Written as DNA, the CDR3 is TGTGCCAGCAGTGATTCACCGACTAGCGGTTCCTACAATGAGCAGTTCTTC. It yields the protein CASSDSPTSGSYNEQFF.